The sequence of this T cell receptor (beta chain) was determined in a study of blood T cell repertoires in COVID-19. In the study overall: Samples representing acute and convalescent COVID-19 were sourced from the United States, Italy and Spain. T cells, B-cell-depleted T cells, or PBMCs supplied cDNA or gDNA.

This CDR3 contains 13 residues. Original handling: Cell counts per sample came from amplifying reference gene primers. The protocol was immunoSEQ multiplex PCR, while the TCRdb copy is restricted to in-frame clones and leaves out a portion. V, J and clone size derive from that table, while D and trimming were established from the DNA sequence. The sample includes tens of thousands of clones, roughly 89% of them seen just once. What was sequenced was peripheral blood. The sequence came from a man in his fifties with acute or convalescent COVID-19. The gene calls are TRBV21-1 and TRBJ1-2; TRBD1 is the table's D call and was not checked against the DNA. TRBV21-1 has pseudogene status. The CDR3, as DNA: TGTGCCAGCAGCAGTCCAGATTTCTATGGCTACACCTTC. Translated, it gives CASSSPDFYGYTF.